This T cell receptor (beta chain) was identified during a study of cytomegalovirus exposure and HLA in healthy donors. With 60 Vbeta and 13 Jbeta primers, the PCR was carried out. The data were produced by immunoSEQ multiplex PCR, yet TCRdb's version contains in-frame clones alone and is incomplete. The sample includes about 130,000 clones, 73% of them seen just once. Study-wide findings and caveats: What TCR beta sequences reportedly achieved was accurate prediction of HLA-A and HLA-B alleles in most subjects. Association with HLA alleles at 0.05 false discovery rate was found for roughly 17,000 TCR beta sequences in a later analysis.

Trimming took off 4 bases at V and 1 base at J, with 6 bases between the two ends. There are 14 residues in the CDR3. Germline-derived CDR1 and CDR2 are SGHRS and YFSETQ. On this clone: Its target is unknown.

The clonotype originates from a man in his 60s in good health and CMV-seropositive. The J gene is TRBJ2-6, the V gene TRBV5-1; D possibly corresponds to TRBD1 (6 bases). Input material: PBMCs. The CDR3 loop reads CASSTGSGANVLTF. In DNA, the CDR3 is TGCGCCAGCAGCACAGGGTCTGGGGCCAACGTCCTGACTTTC.